This TCR beta chain was captured in a study of T cell responses to AZD1222 COVID-19 vaccine. Timing groups of about 4 and about 12 weeks for second doses were pooled. Assay: immunoSEQ multiplex PCR; the TCRdb copy retains only in-frame clones and omits some. The sample has around 84,000 clones, approximately 85% seen once; the top ten hold more than 9%. Overall study findings and caveats: Among vaccine-associated CD4 TCRs, coverage spanned spike, with dominance at 160-218 and 743-854. Reportedly, nearly half of unique spike TCRs recognized epitopes outside B.1.351/B.1.1.7 mutations.

On this clone: Antigen unknown.

The sequencing used peripheral blood, collected 28 days after the second AZD1222 dose. The receptor's source is an adult who received the AZD1222 COVID-19 vaccine.

This chain's CDR3 is CASSLGSGYNSPLHF. The CDR3 DNA follows: TGTGCCAGCAGCTTGGGTAGTGGCTATAATTCACCCCTCCACTTT. The rearrangement links TRBV5-6 to TRBJ1-6, with D unresolved. Germline loops: CDR1 SGHDT, CDR2 YYEEEE. Trimming left V 0 bases short and J 3 bases short, with 7 bases between. This CDR3 has 15 residues. The full variable domain, in which reference TRBV5-6 and TRBJ1-6 provide the parts outside the CDR3, is DAGVTQSPTHLIKTRGQQVTLRCSPKSGHDTVSWYQQALGQGPQFIFQYYEEEERQRGNFPDRFSGHQFPNYSSELNVNALLLGDSALYLCASSLGSGYNSPLHFGNGTRLTVT.